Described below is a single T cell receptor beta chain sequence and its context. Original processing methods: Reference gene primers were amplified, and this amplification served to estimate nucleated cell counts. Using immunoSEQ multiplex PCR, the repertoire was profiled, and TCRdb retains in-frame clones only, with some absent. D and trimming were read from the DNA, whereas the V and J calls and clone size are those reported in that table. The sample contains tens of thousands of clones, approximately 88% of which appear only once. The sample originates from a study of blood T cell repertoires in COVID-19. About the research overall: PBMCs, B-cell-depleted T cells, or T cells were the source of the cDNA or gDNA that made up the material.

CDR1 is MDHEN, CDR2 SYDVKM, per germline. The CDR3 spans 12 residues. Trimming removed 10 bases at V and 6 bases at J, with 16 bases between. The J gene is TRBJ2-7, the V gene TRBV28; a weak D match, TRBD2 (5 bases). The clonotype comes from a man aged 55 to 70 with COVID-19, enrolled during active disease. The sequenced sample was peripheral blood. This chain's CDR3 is CAIPGEGLEQYF. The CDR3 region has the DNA TGTGCCATCCCCGGCGAGGGTCTCGAGCAGTACTTC.